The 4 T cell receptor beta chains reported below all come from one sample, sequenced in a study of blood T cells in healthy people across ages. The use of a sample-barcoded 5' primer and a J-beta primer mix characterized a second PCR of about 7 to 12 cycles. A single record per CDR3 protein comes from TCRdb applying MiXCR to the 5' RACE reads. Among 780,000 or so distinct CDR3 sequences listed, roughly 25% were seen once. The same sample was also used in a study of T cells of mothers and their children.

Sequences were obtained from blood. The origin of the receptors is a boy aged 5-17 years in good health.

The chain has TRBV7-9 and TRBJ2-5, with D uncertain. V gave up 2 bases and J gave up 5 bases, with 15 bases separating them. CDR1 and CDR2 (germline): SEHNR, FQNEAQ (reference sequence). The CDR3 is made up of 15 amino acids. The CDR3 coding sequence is TGTGCCAGCAGCTTACAAGGCCCGAGCGCGGAGACCCAGTACTTC. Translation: CASSLQGPSAETQYF.

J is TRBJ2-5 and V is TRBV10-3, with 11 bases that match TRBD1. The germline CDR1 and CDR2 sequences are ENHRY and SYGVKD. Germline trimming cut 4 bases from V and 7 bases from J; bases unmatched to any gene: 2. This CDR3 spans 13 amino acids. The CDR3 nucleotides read TGTGCCATCAGTGGGACAGGGGGCGGGACCCAGTACTTC. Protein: CAISGTGGGTQYF.

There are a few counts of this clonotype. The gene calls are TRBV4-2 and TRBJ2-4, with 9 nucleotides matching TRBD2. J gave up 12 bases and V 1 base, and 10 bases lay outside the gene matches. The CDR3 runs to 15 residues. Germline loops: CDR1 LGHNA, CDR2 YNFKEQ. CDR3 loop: CASSQGYSGGDSQYF. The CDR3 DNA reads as TGTGCCAGCAGCCAAGGCTATAGCGGGGGCGATTCTCAGTACTTC.

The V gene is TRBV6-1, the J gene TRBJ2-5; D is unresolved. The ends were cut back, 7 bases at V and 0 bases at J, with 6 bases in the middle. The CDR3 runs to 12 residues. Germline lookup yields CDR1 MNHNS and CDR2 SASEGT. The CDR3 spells CASMDYQETQYF. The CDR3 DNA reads TGTGCCAGCATGGATTACCAAGAGACCCAGTACTTC.